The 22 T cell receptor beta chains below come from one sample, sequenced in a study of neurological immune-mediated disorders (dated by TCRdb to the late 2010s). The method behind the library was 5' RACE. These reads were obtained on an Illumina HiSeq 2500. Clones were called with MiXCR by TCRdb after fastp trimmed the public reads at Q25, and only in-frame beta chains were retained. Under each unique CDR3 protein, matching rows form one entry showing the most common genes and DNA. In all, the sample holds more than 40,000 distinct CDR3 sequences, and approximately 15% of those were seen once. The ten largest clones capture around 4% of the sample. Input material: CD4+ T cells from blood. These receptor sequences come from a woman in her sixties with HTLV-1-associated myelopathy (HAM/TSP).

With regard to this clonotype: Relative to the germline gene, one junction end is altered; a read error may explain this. The CDR3 DNA follows: TGTGCCAACTCAGGCGCAGTAAGTTACAATGAGCAGTTCTTC. This translates into CANSGAVSYNEQFF. The chain joins TRBV18 to TRBJ2-1; D gene uncertain. CDR3 length equals 14 residues. Germline loops: CDR1 KGHSH, CDR2 LQKENI. The variable domain in full, with the rest retrieved from reference TRBV18 and TRBJ2-1, is NAGVMQNPRHLVRRRGQEARLRCSPMKGHSHVYWYRQLPEEGLKFMVYLQKENIIDESGMPKERFSAEFPKEGPSILRIQQVVRGDSAAYFCANSGAVSYNEQFFGPGTRLTVL.

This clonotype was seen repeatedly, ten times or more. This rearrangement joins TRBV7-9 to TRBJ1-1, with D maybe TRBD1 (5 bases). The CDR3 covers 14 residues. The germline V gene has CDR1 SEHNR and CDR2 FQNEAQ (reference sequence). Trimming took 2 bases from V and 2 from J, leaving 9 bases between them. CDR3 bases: TGTGCCAGCAGCTTACAGGGCCGAAACACTGAAGCTTTCTTT. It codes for CASSLQGRNTEAFF.

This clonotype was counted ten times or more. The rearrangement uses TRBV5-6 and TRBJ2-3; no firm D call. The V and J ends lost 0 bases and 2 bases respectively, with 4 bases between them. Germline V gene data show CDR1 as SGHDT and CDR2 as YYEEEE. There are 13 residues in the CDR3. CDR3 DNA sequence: TGTGCCAGCAGCTTGGGCCCCACAGATACGCAGTATTTT. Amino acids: CASSLGPTDTQYF. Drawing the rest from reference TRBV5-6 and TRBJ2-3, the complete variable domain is DAGVTQSPTHLIKTRGQQVTLRCSPKSGHDTVSWYQQALGQGPQFIFQYYEEEERQRGNFPDRFSGHQFPNYSSELNVNALLLGDSALYLCASSLGPTDTQYFGPGTRLTVL.

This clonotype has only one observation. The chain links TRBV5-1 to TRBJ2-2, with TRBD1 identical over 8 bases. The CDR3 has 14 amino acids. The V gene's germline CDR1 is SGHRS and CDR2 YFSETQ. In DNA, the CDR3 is TGCGCAAACAGCGCCTCAGGGGGCCCCGGGGAGCTGTTTTTT. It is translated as CANSASGGPGELFF.

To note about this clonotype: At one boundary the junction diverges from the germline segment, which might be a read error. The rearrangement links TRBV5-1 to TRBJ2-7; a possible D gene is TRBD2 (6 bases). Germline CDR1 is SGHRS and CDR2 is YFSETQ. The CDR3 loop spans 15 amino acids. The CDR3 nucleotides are TGCGCCAGCAGCTTGGGACCTAGCGAGTCCTGCGAGCAGTACTTC. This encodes CASSLGPSESCEQYF.

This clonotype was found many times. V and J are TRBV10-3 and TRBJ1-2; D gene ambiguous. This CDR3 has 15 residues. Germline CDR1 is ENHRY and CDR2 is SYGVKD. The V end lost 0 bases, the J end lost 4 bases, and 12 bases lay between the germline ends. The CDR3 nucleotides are TGTGCCATCAGTGAGTCGCGAGAAGGAGGCTATGGCTACACCTTC. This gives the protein CAISESREGGYGYTF.

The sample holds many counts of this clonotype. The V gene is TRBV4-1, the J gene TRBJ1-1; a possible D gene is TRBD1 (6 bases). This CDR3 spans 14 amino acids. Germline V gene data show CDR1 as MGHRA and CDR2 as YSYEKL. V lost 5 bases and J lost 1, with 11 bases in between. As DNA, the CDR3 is TGCGCCAGCAGCGGACGGACAGAGAACACTGAAGCTTTCTTT. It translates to CASSGRTENTEAFF.

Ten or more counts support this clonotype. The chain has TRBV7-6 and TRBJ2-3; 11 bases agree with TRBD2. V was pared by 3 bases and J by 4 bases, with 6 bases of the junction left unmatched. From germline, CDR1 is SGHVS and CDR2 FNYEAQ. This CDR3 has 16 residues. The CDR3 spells CASSFLTSGGPDTQYF. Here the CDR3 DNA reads TGTGCCAGCAGCTTCCTAACTAGCGGGGGTCCAGATACGCAGTATTTT. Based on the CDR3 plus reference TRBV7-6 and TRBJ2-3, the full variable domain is GAGVSQSPRYKVTKRGQDVALRCDPISGHVSLYWYRQALGQGPEFLTYFNYEAQQDKSGLPNDRFSAERPEGSISTLTIQRTEQRDSAMYRCASSFLTSGGPDTQYFGPGTRLTVL.

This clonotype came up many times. The chain's CDR3 is CASSLRLREAEAFF. In DNA, the CDR3 is TGTGCCAGCAGCTTAAGGCTCAGGGAAGCTGAAGCTTTCTTT. The chain couples TRBV11-2 to TRBJ1-1, with D perhaps TRBD1 (5 bases). Germline CDR1 reads SGHAT; CDR2 reads FQNNGV. The CDR3 is made up of 14 amino acids. With 2 bases removed from V and 6 bases from J, the gap between germline ends came to 13 bases.

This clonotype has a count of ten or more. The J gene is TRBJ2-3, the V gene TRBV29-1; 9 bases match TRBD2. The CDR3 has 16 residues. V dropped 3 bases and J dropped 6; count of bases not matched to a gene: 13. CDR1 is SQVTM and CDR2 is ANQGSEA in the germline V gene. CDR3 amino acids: CSVERRVAGAVDTQYF. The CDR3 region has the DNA TGCAGCGTTGAGCGCCGGGTAGCGGGGGCCGTTGATACGCAGTATTTT.

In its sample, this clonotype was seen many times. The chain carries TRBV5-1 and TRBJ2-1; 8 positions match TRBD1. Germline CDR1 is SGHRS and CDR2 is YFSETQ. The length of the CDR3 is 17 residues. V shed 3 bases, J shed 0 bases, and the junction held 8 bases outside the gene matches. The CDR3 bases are TGCGCCAGCAGCTCTCCCAGGGACAGGTTCTCCTACAATGAGCAGTTCTTC. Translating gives CASSSPRDRFSYNEQFF.

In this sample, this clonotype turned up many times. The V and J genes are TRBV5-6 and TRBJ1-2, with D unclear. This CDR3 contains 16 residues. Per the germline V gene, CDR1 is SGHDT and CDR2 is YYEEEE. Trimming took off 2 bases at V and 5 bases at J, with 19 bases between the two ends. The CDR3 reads CASSFVEPGRVYGYTF. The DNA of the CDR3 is TGTGCCAGCAGCTTTGTAGAACCGGGCCGCGTATATGGCTACACCTTC.

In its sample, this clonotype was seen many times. CDR3 sequence: CASSFPGNYGYTF. CDR3 coding DNA: TGCGCCAGCAGCTTCCCGGGAAACTATGGCTACACCTTC. The rearrangement joins TRBV5-1 to TRBJ1-2; D call uncertain. The germline V and J ends were trimmed by 2 bases and 2 bases, with 7 bases remaining between them. The germline V gene has CDR1 SGHRS and CDR2 YFSETQ. The CDR3 spans 13 residues.

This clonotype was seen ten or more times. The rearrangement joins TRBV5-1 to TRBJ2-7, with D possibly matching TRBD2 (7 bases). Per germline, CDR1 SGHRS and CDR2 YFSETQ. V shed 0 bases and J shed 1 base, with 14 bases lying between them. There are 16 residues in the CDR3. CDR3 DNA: TGCGCCAGCAGCTTGGCTCCCGGGGGGCTGTCCTACGAGCAGTACTTC. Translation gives CASSLAPGGLSYEQYF.

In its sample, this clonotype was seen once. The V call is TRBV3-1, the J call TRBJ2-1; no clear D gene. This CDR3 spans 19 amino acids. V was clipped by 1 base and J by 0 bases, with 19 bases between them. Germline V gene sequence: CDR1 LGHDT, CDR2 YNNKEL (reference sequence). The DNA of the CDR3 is TGTGCCAGCAGCCAAGTTGCCCTTGGTCGGGCCTTCTCCTACAATGAGCAGTTCTTC. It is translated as CASSQVALGRAFSYNEQFF.

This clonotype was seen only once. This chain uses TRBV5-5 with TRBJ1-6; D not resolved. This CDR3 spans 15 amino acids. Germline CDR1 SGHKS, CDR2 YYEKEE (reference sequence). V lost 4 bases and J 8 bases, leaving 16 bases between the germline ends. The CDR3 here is CASSGSRVVDSPLHF. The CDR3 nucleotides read TGTGCCAGCAGCGGGTCGAGGGTGGTGGATTCACCCCTCCACTTT. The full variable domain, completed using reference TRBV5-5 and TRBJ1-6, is DAGVTQSPTHLIKTRGQQVTLRCSPISGHKSVSWYQQVLGQGPQFIFQYYEKEERGRGNFPDRFSARQFPNYSSELNVNALLLGDSALYLCASSGSRVVDSPLHFGNGTRLTVT.

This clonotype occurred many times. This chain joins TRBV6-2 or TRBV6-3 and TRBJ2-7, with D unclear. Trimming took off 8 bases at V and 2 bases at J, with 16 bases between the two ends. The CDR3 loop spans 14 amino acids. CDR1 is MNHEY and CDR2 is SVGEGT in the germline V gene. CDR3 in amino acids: CASRGRTAPYEQYF. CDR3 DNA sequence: TGTGCCAGCCGTGGACGGACGGCCCCCTACGAGCAGTACTTC.

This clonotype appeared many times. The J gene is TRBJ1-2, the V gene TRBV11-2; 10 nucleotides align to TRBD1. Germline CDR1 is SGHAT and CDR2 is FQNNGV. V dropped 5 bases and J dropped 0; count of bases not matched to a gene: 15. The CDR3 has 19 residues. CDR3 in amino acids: CASSPLGRDRGSTNYGYTF. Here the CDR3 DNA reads TGTGCCAGCAGCCCACTAGGTCGGGACAGGGGAAGCACTAACTATGGCTACACCTTC.

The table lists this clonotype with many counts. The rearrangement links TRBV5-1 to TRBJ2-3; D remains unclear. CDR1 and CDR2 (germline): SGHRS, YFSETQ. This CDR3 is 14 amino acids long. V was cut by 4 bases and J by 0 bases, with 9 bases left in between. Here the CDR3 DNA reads TGCGCCAGCAGCCCTCGGATGAGCACAGATACGCAGTATTTT. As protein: CASSPRMSTDTQYF.

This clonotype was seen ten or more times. Here the CDR3 DNA reads TGTGCCAGCAGCCCCCTAAGACTAGCGGGGGGGGAGACCCAGTACTTC. Protein product: CASSPLRLAGGETQYF. The chain couples TRBV7-6 to TRBJ2-5; TRBD2 agrees at 14 bases. The CDR3 loop spans 16 amino acids. V was pared by 5 bases and J by 5 bases, with 7 bases of the junction left unmatched. Germline loops: CDR1 SGHVS, CDR2 FNYEAQ. The whole variable domain, filled in from reference TRBV7-6 and TRBJ2-5, reads GAGVSQSPRYKVTKRGQDVALRCDPISGHVSLYWYRQALGQGPEFLTYFNYEAQQDKSGLPNDRFSAERPEGSISTLTIQRTEQRDSAMYRCASSPLRLAGGETQYFGPGTRLLVL.

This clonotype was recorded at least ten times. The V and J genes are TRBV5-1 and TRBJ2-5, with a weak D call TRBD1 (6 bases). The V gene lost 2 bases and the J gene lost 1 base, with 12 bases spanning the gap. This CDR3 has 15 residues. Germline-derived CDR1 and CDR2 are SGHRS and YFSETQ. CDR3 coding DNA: TGCGCCAGCAGCTTTGCGACAGGTCCCCAAGAGACCCAGTACTTC. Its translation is CASSFATGPQETQYF.

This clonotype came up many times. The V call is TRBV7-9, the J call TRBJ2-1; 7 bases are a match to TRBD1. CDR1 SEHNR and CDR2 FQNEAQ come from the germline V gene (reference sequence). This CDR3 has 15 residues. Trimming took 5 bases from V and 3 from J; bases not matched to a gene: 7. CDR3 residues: CASSEDRTGYNEQFF. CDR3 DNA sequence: TGTGCCAGCAGCGAGGACAGGACCGGCTACAATGAGCAGTTCTTC. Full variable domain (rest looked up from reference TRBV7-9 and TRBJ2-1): DTGVSQNPRHKITKRGQNVTFRCDPISEHNRLYWYRQTLGQGPEFLTYFQNEAQLEKSRLLSDRFSAERPKGSFSTLEIQRTEQGDSAMYLCASSEDRTGYNEQFFGPGTRLTVL.